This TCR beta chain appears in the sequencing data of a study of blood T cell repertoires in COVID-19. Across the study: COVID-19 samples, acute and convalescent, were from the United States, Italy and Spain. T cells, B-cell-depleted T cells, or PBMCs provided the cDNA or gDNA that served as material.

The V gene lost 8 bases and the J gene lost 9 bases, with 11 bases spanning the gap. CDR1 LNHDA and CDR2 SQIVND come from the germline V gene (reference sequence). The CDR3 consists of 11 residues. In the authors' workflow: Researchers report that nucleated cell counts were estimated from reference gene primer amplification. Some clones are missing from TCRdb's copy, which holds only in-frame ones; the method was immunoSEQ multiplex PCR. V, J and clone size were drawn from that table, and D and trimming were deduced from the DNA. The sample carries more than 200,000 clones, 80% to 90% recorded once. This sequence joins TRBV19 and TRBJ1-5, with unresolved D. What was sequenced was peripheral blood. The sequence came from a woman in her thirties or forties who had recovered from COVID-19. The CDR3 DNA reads TGTGCCAGTTCCGGTGGAGGGCCCCAGCATTTT. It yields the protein CASSGGGPQHF.